Shown below are 8 T cell receptor beta chains from a single sample sequenced in a study of CD4 and CD8 cells across lung adenocarcinoma regions. TCRdb re-derived calls from the PCR reads in MiXCR, one entry per CDR3 protein. The top ten hold roughly 34% of the sample, which has more than 9,500 distinct CDR3 sequences, around 61% seen once. Sequencing was performed on CD8+ T cells from the margin of a lung tumor. All receptors derive from a female donor with lung adenocarcinoma. The CD4 and CD8 labels of this study may be unreliable.

This clonotype was observed once. This chain links TRBV4-1 with TRBJ2-2; D is uncertain. Looked up from germline, CDR1 is MGHRA and CDR2 is YSYEKL. V was trimmed by 0 bases and J by 3 bases, leaving 8 bases between them. The CDR3 sequence is 15 residues long. The DNA of the CDR3 is TGCGCCAGCAGCCAAGATTCCAAATACACCGGGGAGCTGTTTTTT. The encoded protein is CASSQDSKYTGELFF.

Concerning this clonotype itself: The germline gene is not matched at one end of the junction; a read error may be the cause. The rearrangement uses TRBV10-2 and TRBJ2-4; D remains unclear. Germline CDR1 reads WSHSY; CDR2 reads SAAADI. This CDR3 contains 15 residues. This CDR3 reads CASSEGRRAKNIQYF. The CDR3 coding sequence is TGCGCCAGCAGTGAGGGGCGGCGAGCCAAAAATATTCAGTACTTC.

This clonotype came up a few times. This chain uses TRBV25-1 with TRBJ1-2; 11 nucleotides align to TRBD1. The V gene end was trimmed by 3 bases and the J gene end by 8 bases; junction bases not matched to a gene: 5. From germline, CDR1 is MGHDK and CDR2 SYGVNS. The CDR3 runs 14 residues. DNA for the CDR3: TGTGCCAGCAGTGATCGGACAGGGGGCTTGGGCTACACCTTC. Its translation is CASSDRTGGLGYTF.

Regarding this clonotype: One end of the junction does not line up with germline, which may come from a read error. This chain links TRBV27 with TRBJ2-4; D possibly uses TRBD1 or TRBD2 (7 bases each). CDR1 is MNHEY, CDR2 SMNVEV, per germline (reference sequence). The CDR3 covers 14 residues. CDR3 in DNA: TGTGCCGGCAGGGGGGGCGGAGCCAAAAACATTCAGTACTTC. Protein: CAGRGGGAKNIQYF.

Remarks on this clonotype: One end of the junction fails to match germline, which may point to a read error. The genes are TRBV6-5 and TRBJ2-3, with 9 bases lining up with TRBD1. Germline CDR1 is MNHEY and CDR2 is SVGAGI. This CDR3 comprises 15 residues. In nucleotides, the CDR3 is TGTGCCAGGAGTTACCGGGACAGGGGCACAGATACGCAGTATTTT. As protein: CARSYRDRGTDTQYF.

The rearrangement joins TRBV7-8 to TRBJ2-5; 8 nucleotides agree with TRBD2. The CDR3 has 17 residues. Germline V gene sequence: CDR1 SGHVS, CDR2 FQNEAQ. With 8 bases clipped from V and 2 bases from J, the junction kept 16 bases outside the gene matches. CDR3: CASHDPGVGRVQETQYF. The CDR3 nucleotides are TGTGCCAGCCACGACCCTGGGGTCGGGAGGGTTCAAGAGACCCAGTACTTC.

This chain joins TRBV30 and TRBJ2-2; either TRBD1 or TRBD2 may fit D (5 bases each). Per germline, CDR1 GTSNPN and CDR2 SVGIG (reference sequence). The CDR3 is 13 residues long. V was shortened by 4 bases and J by 7 bases, with 13 bases between the two germline ends. The CDR3 nucleotides read TGTGCCTGGACAACGGGGCTTGGCGGGGAGCTGTTTTTT. It specifies CAWTTGLGGELFF.

The J gene is TRBJ2-3, the V gene TRBV11-3; TRBD2 aligns across 16 bases. Per germline, CDR1 SGHNT and CDR2 YENEEA. Trimming cost V 5 bases and J 6 bases; bases outside gene matches: 2. This CDR3 has 15 residues. CDR3 in amino acids: CASSQGLAGGDTQYF. CDR3 nucleotides: TGTGCCAGCAGCCAGGGACTAGCGGGAGGGGATACGCAGTATTTT.